This entry lists 17 T cell receptor beta chains sequenced from one sample in a study of low-dose radiotherapy and immunotherapy resistance in tumors. Covering alpha and beta chains, TRAV- and TRBV-specific primers were used for the first-strand cDNA. TCR amplification ran 20 PCR cycles using constant-region and V-primer adapter primers. In TCRdb, the reads were re-called with MiXCR into one record per CDR3 protein. The sample lists 9,700 or so distinct CDR3 sequences, approximately 77% occurring once. The receptors come from a human donor with advanced metastatic prostate, ovarian, gallbladder or colorectal cancer (not recorded which). This table probably holds off-target reads from a library built for another chain.

CDR3 DNA: TGCGCCAGCAGCCAAGTTTTAGCGGGGGCCTACGAGCAGTACTTC. This codes for CASSQVLAGAYEQYF. The V and J genes are TRBV4-3 and TRBJ2-7, with TRBD2 matching 9 bases. Germline values: CDR1 LGHNA, CDR2 YSLEER. The length of the CDR3 is 15 residues. With 1 base clipped from V and 2 bases from J, the junction kept 3 bases outside the gene matches.

J is TRBJ2-6 and V is TRBV11-2, with 11 nucleotides matching TRBD1. Per germline, CDR1 SGHAT and CDR2 FQNNGV. Unmatched junction bases numbered 5, after V lost 0 bases and J lost 4 bases. There are 18 residues in the CDR3. The CDR3 DNA follows: TGTGCCAGCAGCTTAGACGGACAGGGGGCGTCAGGGGCCAACGTCCTGACTTTC. It is translated as CASSLDGQGASGANVLTF.

A few counts support this clonotype. The gene calls are TRBV10-3 and TRBJ2-7; possibly TRBD1 for D (5 bases). This CDR3 has 11 amino acids. Germline values: CDR1 ENHRY, CDR2 SYGVKD. Trimming took off 5 bases at V and 4 bases at J, with 6 bases between the two ends. The CDR3 here is CAISKGYEQYF. The DNA for the CDR3 is TGTGCCATCAGTAAGGGGTACGAGCAGTACTTC.

The rearrangement uses TRBV5-1 and TRBJ2-3; TRBD1 matches at 10 bases. The CDR3 covers 15 residues. With V trimmed by 6 bases and J by 1 base, 5 bases remained unmatched. The germline gives CDR1 SGHRS, CDR2 YFSETQ. The chain's CDR3 is CASNSGTGGTDTQYF. The CDR3 DNA reads as TGCGCCAGCAACTCCGGGACAGGGGGCACAGATACGCAGTATTTT.

The J gene is TRBJ2-1, the V gene TRBV20-1; D not resolved. CDR1 is DFQATT, CDR2 SNEGSKA, per germline (reference sequence). This CDR3 spans 16 amino acids. Between the trimmed V and J ends, which lost 0 bases and 0 bases, there was a span of 12 bases. The CDR3 protein is CSARDRADFSYNEQFF. In DNA form, the CDR3 reads TGCAGTGCTAGAGATCGGGCCGATTTCTCCTACAATGAGCAGTTCTTC.

This clonotype was seen more than once but under ten times. J is TRBJ1-1 and V is TRBV29-1, with a weak D call TRBD1 (5 bases). From germline, CDR1 is SQVTM and CDR2 ANQGSEA. The CDR3 contains 17 residues. V was trimmed by 1 base and J by 0 bases, leaving 18 bases between them. CDR3 sequence reads: CSVEARGRGLMNTEAFF. CDR3 nucleotide sequence: TGCAGCGTTGAAGCCCGGGGGAGAGGACTCATGAACACTGAAGCTTTCTTT.

This clonotype appeared a few times. This chain connects TRBV2 to TRBJ1-2; 7 bases match TRBD1. This CDR3 comprises 16 residues. With 9 bases clipped from V and 4 bases from J, the junction kept 17 bases outside the gene matches. Germline CDR1 reads SNHLY; CDR2 reads FYNNEI. Here the CDR3 reads CARRSPSGDSFYGYTF. The CDR3 DNA reads TGTGCCAGGCGGTCACCCTCAGGGGACAGCTTCTATGGCTACACCTTC. Drawing the rest from reference TRBV2 and TRBJ1-2, the complete variable domain is EPEVTQTPSHQVTQMGQEVILRCVPISNHLYFYWYRQILGQKVEFLVSFYNNEISEKSEIFDDQFSVERPDGSNFTLKIRSTKLEDSAMYFCARRSPSGDSFYGYTFGSGTRLTVV.

This clonotype is a singleton in its sample. The chain recombines TRBV5-1 with TRBJ2-2; D ambiguous. Trimming pared 0 bases from V and 6 bases from J, leaving 12 bases between. Germline V gives CDR1 SGHRS, CDR2 YFSETQ. The CDR3 totals 15 residues. CDR3 nucleotide sequence: TGCGCCAGCAGCTTGGAAGCTTCGGCGGCCGGGGAGCTGTTTTTT. Its translation: CASSLEASAAGELFF.

This sequence joins TRBV6-6 and TRBJ1-4; TRBD1 aligns across 8 bases. The CDR3 loop spans 16 amino acids. The V gene's germline CDR1 is MNHNY and CDR2 SVGAGI (reference sequence). Trimming removed 4 bases from V and 3 bases from J; junction bases left unmatched: 7. The CDR3 reads CASSFAPGGPNEKLFF. The DNA of the CDR3 is TGTGCCAGCAGTTTCGCCCCAGGGGGCCCTAATGAAAAACTGTTTTTT.

J is TRBJ2-1 and V is TRBV5-1; 10 bases align to TRBD2. There are 15 residues in the CDR3. V shed 4 bases and J 6 bases; nucleotides not matched to a gene: 7. Germline-derived CDR1 and CDR2 are SGHRS and YFSETQ. The CDR3 coding sequence is TGCGCCAGCAGCCCGGGAGGACTAGCGGCCAATGAGCAGTTCTTC. This sequence encodes CASSPGGLAANEQFF.

The sample holds a few counts of this clonotype. The chain uses TRBV28 and TRBJ1-5; the match to TRBD1 covers 7 bases. Germline-derived CDR1 and CDR2 are MDHEN and SYDVKM. The trim removed 6 bases at V and 10 bases at J, leaving 6 bases unmatched. This CDR3 has 12 amino acids. CDR3 region: CASSDRDSPQHF. The CDR3 nucleotides are TGTGCCAGCAGCGACAGGGATTCCCCCCAGCATTTT.

The chain has TRBV2 and TRBJ2-1; TRBD2 matches 9 bases. V gave up 7 bases and J gave up 3 bases; unmatched junction bases: 4. The CDR3 is 14 amino acids. Germline CDR1 and CDR2: SNHLY and FYNNEI. CDR3 sequence reads: CASNLAGVYNEQFF. The CDR3 coding sequence is TGTGCCAGCAACTTAGCGGGGGTCTACAATGAGCAGTTCTTC.

The V and J genes are TRBV28 and TRBJ2-7; TRBD2 matches 13 bases. The CDR3 contains 15 residues. Germline V gene lookup returns CDR1 MDHEN and CDR2 SYDVKM. The V and J ends lost 5 bases and 2 bases, in that order; junction bases with no gene match: 3. CDR3 sequence: CASSQGTSGTYEQYF. Written as DNA, the CDR3 is TGTGCCAGCAGTCAAGGGACTAGCGGGACCTACGAGCAGTACTTC. Using reference TRBV28 and TRBJ2-7 for the parts outside the CDR3, the full variable domain is DVKVTQSSRYLVKRTGEKVFLECVQDMDHENMFWYRQDPGLGLRLIYFSYDVKMKEKGDIPEGYSVSREKKERFSLILESASTNQTSMYLCASSQGTSGTYEQYFGPGTRLTVT.

This clonotype has only a few counts. The chain carries TRBV28 and TRBJ2-2; D call uncertain. Deletions cut 9 bases from V and 2 bases from J, with 10 bases between. The CDR3 consists of 13 residues. Germline values: CDR1 MDHEN, CDR2 SYDVKM. The CDR3 DNA reads TGTGCCAGAGGGCGACGTAACACCGGGGAGCTGTTTTTT. Translated, it gives CARGRRNTGELFF.

The chain links TRBV28 to TRBJ2-1, with 8 bases lining up with TRBD2. CDR3 size: 11 residues. Trimming took 7 bases from V and 15 from J; bases not matched to a gene: 8. The germline CDR1 and CDR2 sequences are MDHEN and SYDVKM. CDR3 coding DNA: TGTGCCAGCACTACGGGGACTAGTAGGTTCTTC. Its protein is CASTTGTSRFF. The complete variable domain, with remaining parts taken from reference TRBV28 and TRBJ2-1, reads DVKVTQSSRYLVKRTGEKVFLECVQDMDHENMFWYRQDPGLGLRLIYFSYDVKMKEKGDIPEGYSVSREKKERFSLILESASTNQTSMYLCASTTGTSRFFGPGTRLTVL.

This chain connects TRBV20-1 to TRBJ2-6, with D perhaps TRBD2 (5 bases). The CDR3 is 16 amino acids. V gave up 6 bases and J gave up 0 bases, with 15 bases separating them. Per the germline V gene, CDR1 is DFQATT and CDR2 is SNEGSKA (reference sequence). CDR3 bases: TGCAGTGCCCCCGGAGGCGTGAACTCTGGGGCCAACGTCCTGACTTTC. Translation: CSAPGGVNSGANVLTF.

The CDR3 spells CASSDGGSTEAFF. CDR3 nucleotide sequence: TGTGCCAGCAGTGACGGCGGTTCCACTGAAGCTTTCTTT. V gene TRBV28 combines with J gene TRBJ1-1, with D hard to call. Per the germline V gene, CDR1 is MDHEN and CDR2 is SYDVKM. This CDR3 contains 13 residues. Between the trimmed V and J ends, which lost 5 bases and 4 bases, there was a span of 11 bases.